What follows are 9 T cell receptor beta chains derived from one specimen sequenced in a study of shared clonotypes between healthy human individuals. Naivety among CD8 cells was defined by CD45RO negativity and positive CCR7 selection, thereby excluding terminally differentiated effector memory CD45RA+ cells. Sequencing was performed with immunoSEQ multiplex PCR; in TCRdb, only in-frame clones are kept and a portion is missing. The table shows under 1 million clones, with nearly 95% occurring only once. Sample: naive CD8+ T cells sorted from blood. These receptors were taken from a man aged 25-40 years in good health.

The chain links TRBV7-6 to TRBJ2-7; D not certain. Trimming cost V 5 bases and J 0 bases, with 14 bases left between them. The CDR3 runs 15 residues. Germline values: CDR1 SGHVS, CDR2 FNYEAQ. The CDR3 here is CASSTPAEGSYEQYF. The DNA of the CDR3 is TGTGCCAGCAGCACCCCGGCCGAAGGCTCCTACGAGCAGTACTTC.

V and J are TRBV5-5 and TRBJ2-1; D is possibly TRBD1 or TRBD2 (6 bases each). In germline, CDR1 is SGHKS, CDR2 YYEKEE (reference sequence). V lost 4 bases and J lost 5, with 16 bases in between. The CDR3 is 15 amino acids. In DNA, the CDR3 is TGTGCCAGCAGCCCGGAGGGGGAGTGGGACAATGAGCAGTTCTTC. Its protein product is CASSPEGEWDNEQFF.

The CDR3 bases are TGTGCCAGCAGCCCGGACAGGGTAGGCAATGAGCAGTTCTTC. Amino acids: CASSPDRVGNEQFF. The genes are TRBV13 and TRBJ2-1, with TRBD1 identical over 8 bases. The V gene end was trimmed by 5 bases and the J gene end by 6 bases; junction bases not matched to a gene: 6. Germline V lookup: CDR1 PRHDT, CDR2 FYEKMQ (reference sequence). The CDR3 runs 14 residues.

To note about this clone: This same CDR3 is encoded by further DNA sequences in the sample. The chain has TRBV6-5 and TRBJ2-2; D ambiguous. In germline, CDR1 is MNHEY, CDR2 SVGAGI. The germline V and J ends were trimmed by 2 bases and 6 bases, with 7 bases remaining between them. The CDR3 consists of 13 residues. CDR3 amino acids: CASSYPGAGELFF. CDR3 nucleotides: TGTGCCAGCAGTTACCCTGGGGCCGGGGAGCTGTTTTTT.

The chain employs TRBV10-2 and TRBJ2-1; D gene ambiguous. Trimming took 5 bases from V and 0 from J, leaving 11 bases between them. Germline-derived CDR1 and CDR2 are WSHSY and SAAADI. This CDR3 comprises 15 residues. CDR3 in DNA: TGCGCCAGCAGTATTGACCCCAGCTCCTACAATGAGCAGTTCTTC. Its translation is CASSIDPSSYNEQFF.

The chain combines TRBV11-2 with TRBJ2-1; a weak D match, TRBD2 (5 bases). V was cut by 5 bases and J by 8 bases, with 13 bases left in between. Germline V CDR1 and CDR2: SGHAT, FQNNGV. The CDR3 extends over 13 amino acids. CDR3 in DNA: TGTGCCAGCAGCCTACGGGCGGGCGATGAGCAGTTCTTC. It is translated as CASSLRAGDEQFF.

This rearrangement joins TRBV29-1 to TRBJ1-4; tentative D call: TRBD1 (5 bases). Germline V CDR1 and CDR2: SQVTM, ANQGSEA. Trimming left V 4 bases short and J 8 bases short, with 20 bases between. CDR3 size: 15 residues. CDR3 in amino acids: CSVGENGDLKEKLFF. The CDR3, as DNA: TGCAGCGTTGGGGAGAACGGGGACCTTAAGGAAAAACTGTTTTTT.

This rearrangement joins TRBV7-8 to TRBJ2-7, with TRBD2 matching over 11 bases. Per the germline V gene, CDR1 is SGHVS and CDR2 is FQNEAQ. The junction had 16 bases not matched to a gene; V was cut back by 5 bases and J by 1 base. The CDR3 loop spans 19 amino acids. CDR3 residues: CASSLLSGLAAATSYEQYF. In DNA, the CDR3 is TGTGCCAGCAGCCTCCTCTCGGGACTAGCGGCCGCTACTTCCTACGAGCAGTACTTC.

About this clone: Distinct nucleotide sequences in the sample also encode this CDR3. The genes are TRBV27 and TRBJ1-2; D is possibly TRBD1 (5 bases). CDR3 length: 13 residues. Trimming left V 4 bases short and J 2 bases short, with 8 bases between. Looked up from germline, CDR1 is MNHEY and CDR2 is SMNVEV (reference sequence). CDR3 loop: CASSSGGNYGYTF. DNA for the CDR3: TGTGCCAGCAGTTCGGGGGGGAACTATGGCTACACCTTC.